This T cell receptor (beta chain) was obtained from a study of cytomegalovirus exposure and HLA in healthy donors. Primers included in the PCR were 60 Vbeta and 13 Jbeta primers. The assay was immunoSEQ multiplex PCR, and TCRdb's table has in-frame clones only and misses some. The data contain around 180,000 clones, under 80% of them singletons. The receptor was isolated from a woman aged 45-65 years in good health and CMV-seropositive. The sequenced sample was PBMCs.

Here the CDR3 DNA reads TGCGCCAGCAGCCCACTACCGACAGGAGCTAATGAAAAACTGTTTTTT. It is translated as CASSPLPTGANEKLFF. J is TRBJ1-4 and V is TRBV4-1; TRBD1 is a possible D gene (6 bases). This CDR3 comprises 16 residues. Germline V gene data show CDR1 as MGHRA and CDR2 as YSYEKL. V lost 4 bases and J lost 3, with 15 bases in between.